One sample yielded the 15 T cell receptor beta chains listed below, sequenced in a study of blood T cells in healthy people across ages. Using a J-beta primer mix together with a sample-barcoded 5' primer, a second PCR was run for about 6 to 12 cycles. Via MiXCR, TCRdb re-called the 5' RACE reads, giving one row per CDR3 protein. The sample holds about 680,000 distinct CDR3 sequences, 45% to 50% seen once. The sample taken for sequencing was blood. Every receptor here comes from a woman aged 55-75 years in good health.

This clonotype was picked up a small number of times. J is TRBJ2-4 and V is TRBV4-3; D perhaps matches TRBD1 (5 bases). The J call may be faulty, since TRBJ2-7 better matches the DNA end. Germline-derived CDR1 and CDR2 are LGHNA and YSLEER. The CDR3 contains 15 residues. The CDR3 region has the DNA TGCGCCAGCAGCCAAGATGGGCAGGGCATGACCGAGCAGTACTTC. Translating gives CASSQDGQGMTEQYF.

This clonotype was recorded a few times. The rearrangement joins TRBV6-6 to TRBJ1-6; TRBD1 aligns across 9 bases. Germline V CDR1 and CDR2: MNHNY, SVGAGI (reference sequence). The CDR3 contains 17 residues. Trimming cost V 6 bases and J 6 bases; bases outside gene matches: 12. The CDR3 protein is CASREPLRDRVNSPLHF. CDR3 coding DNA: TGTGCCAGCAGAGAGCCCCTCCGGGACAGGGTTAATTCACCCCTCCACTTT.

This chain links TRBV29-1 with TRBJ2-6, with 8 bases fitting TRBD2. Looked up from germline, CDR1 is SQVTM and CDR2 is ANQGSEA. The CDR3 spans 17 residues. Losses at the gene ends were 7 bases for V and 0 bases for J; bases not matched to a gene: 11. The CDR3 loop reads CSAHGSGESSGANVLTF. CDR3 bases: TGCAGCGCCCACGGTAGCGGGGAGAGCTCTGGGGCCAACGTCCTGACTTTC.

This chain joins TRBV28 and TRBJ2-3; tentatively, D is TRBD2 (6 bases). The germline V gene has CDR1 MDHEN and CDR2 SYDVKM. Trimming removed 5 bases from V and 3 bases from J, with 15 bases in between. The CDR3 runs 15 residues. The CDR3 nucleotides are TGTGCCAGCAGTCCTGCGGGGACCGGGACAGATACGCAGTATTTT. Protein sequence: CASSPAGTGTDTQYF. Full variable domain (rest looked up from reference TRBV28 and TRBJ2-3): DVKVTQSSRYLVKRTGEKVFLECVQDMDHENMFWYRQDPGLGLRLIYFSYDVKMKEKGDIPEGYSVSREKKERFSLILESASTNQTSMYLCASSPAGTGTDTQYFGPGTRLTVL.

The CDR3 sequence: CASSKYLAGGSYNEQFF. CDR3 DNA sequence: TGTGCCAGCAGCAAATACCTAGCGGGAGGGTCCTACAATGAGCAGTTCTTC. The V call is TRBV21-1, the J call TRBJ2-1; the D call in the table, TRBD2, was not verified against the DNA. TRBV21-1 is a known pseudogene. The CDR3 contains 17 residues.

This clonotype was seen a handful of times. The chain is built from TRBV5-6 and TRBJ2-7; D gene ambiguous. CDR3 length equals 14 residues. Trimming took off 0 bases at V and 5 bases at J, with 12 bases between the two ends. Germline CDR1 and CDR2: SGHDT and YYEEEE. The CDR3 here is CASSLDVLWNEQYF. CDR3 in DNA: TGTGCCAGCAGCTTGGACGTCCTATGGAACGAGCAGTACTTC.

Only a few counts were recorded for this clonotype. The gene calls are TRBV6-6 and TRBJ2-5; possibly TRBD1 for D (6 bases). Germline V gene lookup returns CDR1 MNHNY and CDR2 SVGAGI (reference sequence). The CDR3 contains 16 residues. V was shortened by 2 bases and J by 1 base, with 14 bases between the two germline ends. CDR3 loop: CASSYNYRDIQETQYF. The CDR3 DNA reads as TGTGCCAGCAGTTACAACTACCGGGACATCCAAGAGACCCAGTACTTC.

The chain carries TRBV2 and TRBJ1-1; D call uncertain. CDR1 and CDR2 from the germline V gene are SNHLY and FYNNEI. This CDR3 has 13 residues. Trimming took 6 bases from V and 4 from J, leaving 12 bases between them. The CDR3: CASRAPDGTEAFF. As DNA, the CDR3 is TGTGCCAGCAGGGCGCCGGACGGCACTGAAGCTTTCTTT.

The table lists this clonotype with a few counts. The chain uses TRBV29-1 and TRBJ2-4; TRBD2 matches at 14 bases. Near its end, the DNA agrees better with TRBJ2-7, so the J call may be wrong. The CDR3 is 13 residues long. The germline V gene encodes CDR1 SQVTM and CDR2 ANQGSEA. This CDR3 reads CSAGLAGEYEQYF. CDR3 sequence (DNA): TGCAGCGCGGGACTAGCGGGAGAGTACGAGCAGTACTTC.

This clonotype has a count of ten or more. The CDR3 nucleotides are TGCAGTGCTAGAATATCAGGAGGGGACGGAAACATTCAGTACTTC. Translation gives CSARISGGDGNIQYF. The rearrangement joins TRBV20-1 to TRBJ2-4, with D perhaps TRBD2 (6 bases). CDR3 length equals 15 residues. The V gene lost 2 bases and the J gene lost 6 bases, with 17 bases spanning the gap. Germline loops: CDR1 DFQATT, CDR2 SNEGSKA (reference sequence).

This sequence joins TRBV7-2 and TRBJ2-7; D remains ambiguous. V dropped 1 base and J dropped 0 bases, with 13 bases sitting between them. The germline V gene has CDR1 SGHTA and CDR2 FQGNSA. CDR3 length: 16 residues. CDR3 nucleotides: TGTGCCAGCAGCTTAGTGGTAGGGATGGGCTCCTACGAGCAGTACTTC. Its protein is CASSLVVGMGSYEQYF.

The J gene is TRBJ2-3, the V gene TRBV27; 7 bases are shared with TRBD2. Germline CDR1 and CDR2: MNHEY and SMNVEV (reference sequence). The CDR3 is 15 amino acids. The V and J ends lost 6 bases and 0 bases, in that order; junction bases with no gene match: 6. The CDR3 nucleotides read TGTGCCAGCAGCTTGGGAGCGGGAAGCACAGATACGCAGTATTTT. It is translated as CASSLGAGSTDTQYF.

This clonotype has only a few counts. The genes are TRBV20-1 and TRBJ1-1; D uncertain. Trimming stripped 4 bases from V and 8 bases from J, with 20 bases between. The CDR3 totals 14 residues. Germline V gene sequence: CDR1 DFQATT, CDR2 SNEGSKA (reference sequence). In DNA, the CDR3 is TGCAGTGCTAAGCGGCCCGGACGCTCGGCCGAAGCTTTCTTT. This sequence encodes CSAKRPGRSAEAFF.

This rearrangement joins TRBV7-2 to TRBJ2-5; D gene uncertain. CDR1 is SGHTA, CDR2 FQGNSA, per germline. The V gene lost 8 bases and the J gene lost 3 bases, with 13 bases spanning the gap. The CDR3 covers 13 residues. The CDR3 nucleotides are TGTGCCAGCTCAAGCTCTAACGAAGAGACCCAGTACTTC. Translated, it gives CASSSSNEETQYF.

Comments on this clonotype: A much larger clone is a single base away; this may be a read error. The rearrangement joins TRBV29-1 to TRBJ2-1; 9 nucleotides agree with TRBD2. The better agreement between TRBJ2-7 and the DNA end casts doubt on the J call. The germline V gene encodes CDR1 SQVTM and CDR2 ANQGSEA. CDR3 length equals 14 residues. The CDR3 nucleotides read TGCAGCGTTGCGGCGCCTAGCGGGATCAATGAGCAGTACTTC. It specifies CSVAAPSGINEQYF.